There are a few counts of the clone carrying this TCR beta chain. Its antigen is not known. V gave up 10 bases and J gave up 3 bases, with 16 bases separating them. This CDR3 has 14 residues. CDR1 is SEHNR and CDR2 is FQNEAQ in the germline V gene (reference sequence). This record comes from a study of T-cell memory formation after mild COVID-19. Overall study findings and caveats: Contracting CD4+ clones were located mainly in CM and EM, and CD8+ clones in EMRA. Memory sampled before infection contained some responding clones, suggesting cross-reactive memory joined.

TCRdb fed the 5' RACE reads into MiXCR, producing one record per CDR3 protein. This table holds about 49,000 distinct CDR3 sequences, about 28% found once. This chain connects TRBV7-9 to TRBJ1-5; D may be TRBD1 (6 bases). Material: PBMCs or a T cell subset sorted from them (not recorded which). This clonotype was obtained from a man younger than 30 who had mild COVID-19 (a few samples of this study predate the infection). Cell type and time point are not known. The CDR3 DNA reads TGTGCCACCTCGGCCGGACAGTACAATCAGCCCCAGCATTTT. Translated: CATSAGQYNQPQHF.